This T cell receptor (beta chain) was retrieved from a study of primary melanoma T cells and metastatic recurrence. Sequencing used immunoSEQ multiplex PCR; TCRdb keeps in-frame clones, though not all of them. Of some 540 clones in the sample, around two thirds were seen once. V gave up 5 bases and J gave up 3 bases, with 14 bases separating them. Germline V gene lookup returns CDR1 MDHEN and CDR2 SYDVKM. The CDR3 has 16 amino acids. Whole-study findings and limits: Regardless of ulceration, mitotic rate or nodal disease, >20% T-cell fraction appeared protective.

Points on this clone: Its antigen is not known.

The V and J genes are TRBV28 and TRBJ2-6, with D perhaps given as TRBD1 or TRBD2 (5 bases each). The TCR sequence derives from a human donor with melanoma. Sequenced input: melanoma tumor tissue. This CDR3 is CASSPPWGFGANVLTF. The DNA of the CDR3 is TGTGCCAGCAGTCCCCCCTGGGGGTTTGGGGCCAACGTCCTGACTTTC.